Listed below are T cell receptor beta chains from one sample, sequenced in a study of T cell repertoires in cytomegalovirus infection. Their antigens are not known. TCRdb fed the reads into MiXCR, producing one record per CDR3 protein. In the table there are around 570,000 distinct CDR3 sequences, over 35% of which are singletons. Specimen: cultured PBMCs, collected from culture after CMV antigen stimulation. Receptors originate from a human donor in good health (CMV status not recorded). Some clones in this sample may be carry-over from other donors' samples. Each CDR3 is given with its conserved first and last residue. A D gene is named only where the DNA matches it firmly. The size of a clone is reported for some rows only, either as once, few or many, or as a class for expanded clones.

d_gene | j_gene | v_gene | abundance | CDR3nt | CDR3aa
TRBD1 | TRBJ2-4 | TRBV12-3/TRBV12-4 | . | TGTGCCAGCAGTTCCCGGGACAGGGTCGGCATTCAGTACTTC | CASSSRDRVGIQYF
. | TRBJ1-4 | TRBV12-3/TRBV12-4 | few | TGTGCCAGCAGACAGGGCGACGCAGCTAATGAAAAACTGTTTTTT | CASRQGDAANEKLFF
TRBD1 | TRBJ2-7 | TRBV20-1 | . | TGCAGTGCTCAATACGGACAGGGGAGCGACGAGCAGTACTTC | CSAQYGQGSDEQYF
TRBD2 | TRBJ2-1 | TRBV7-2 | . | TGTGCCAGCAGCTTTGACCTAGCGGGAACCCCCCTGATCTTC | CASSFDLAGTPLIF
. | TRBJ1-2 | TRBV7-2 | few | TGTGCCAGCAGCTTAGTCGGGCAGGGTGGGTACACCTTC | CASSLVGQGGYTF
. | TRBJ1-1 | TRBV2 | . | TGTGCCAGCGGTAAACGGGTGAACACTGAAGCTTTCTTT | CASGKRVNTEAFF
TRBD2 | TRBJ2-5 | TRBV7-2 | . | TGTGCCAGCAGCTTCTCGACTAGCGGGGGTCAAGAGACCCAGTACTTC | CASSFSTSGGQETQYF
TRBD2 | TRBJ2-1 | TRBV7-2 | . | TGTGCCAGCAGCTTACTGGGGAGGGGTTACAATGAGCAGTTCTTC | CASSLLGRGYNEQFF
. | TRBJ2-3 | TRBV7-9 | . | TGTGCCAGCAGCTCCGGGGCGGCGCCAGATACGCAGTATTTT | CASSSGAAPDTQYF
. | TRBJ2-5 | TRBV9 | . | TGTGCCAGCAGCGTCTTGGGATGGCAAGAGACCCAGTACTTC | CASSVLGWQETQYF
. | TRBJ2-7 | TRBV7-2 | . | TGTGCCAGCAGCTTAGACAGGGACGGAGGCTACGAGCAGTACTTC | CASSLDRDGGYEQYF
TRBD2 | TRBJ2-2 | TRBV19 | . | TGTGCCAGTGCGCGGCGGGGGGGGGACACCGGGGAGCTGTTTTTT | CASARRGGDTGELFF
. | TRBJ1-4 | TRBV20-1 | . | TGCAGTGCTAGAGACCAATCCGGGGACAACGAAAAACTGTTTTTT | CSARDQSGDNEKLFF
TRBD2 | TRBJ2-1 | TRBV7-2 | . | TGTGCCAGCAGCTTATGGCGGGGGGGCTTAGTTGAGCAGTTCTTC | CASSLWRGGLVEQFF
. | TRBJ1-1 | TRBV28 | . | TGTGCCAGCAGTTTAATAGGAGGGGGGCACACTGAAGCTTTCTTT | CASSLIGGGHTEAFF
. | TRBJ1-2 | TRBV19 | . | TGTGCCAGTAACAATCAGAAGAACTATGGCTACACCTTC | CASNNQKNYGYTF
. | TRBJ1-5 | TRBV6-8 | . | TGTGCCAGCAGACGTGGGGCATATAGCAATCAGCCCCAGCATTTT | CASRRGAYSNQPQHF
. | TRBJ2-2 | TRBV27 | . | TGTGCCAGCACGGGACATCCCAACACCGGGGAGCTGTTTTTT | CASTGHPNTGELFF
. | TRBJ2-7 | TRBV7-6 | . | TGTGCCAGCAGCTTTCTTGGCAGTCGCTACGAGCAGTACTTC | CASSFLGSRYEQYF
. | TRBJ1-1 | TRBV7-2 | few | TGTGCCAGCAGGTTAACGCGGAACACTGAAGCTTTCTTT | CASRLTRNTEAFF
. | TRBJ1-1 | TRBV7-2 | . | TGTGCCAGCAGCTCGACCCTAGCGCTAGAAGCTTTCTTT | CASSSTLALEAFF
. | TRBJ2-7 | TRBV12-3/TRBV12-4 | few | TGTGCCAGCAGCCCCGCTAGCCGACCTTGGGAGCAGTACTTC | CASSPASRPWEQYF
. | TRBJ2-3 | TRBV6-1 | . | TGTGCCAGCAGTGAAGGGTCGGTCCACACCACAGATACGCAGTATTTT | CASSEGSVHTTDTQYF
TRBD2 | TRBJ2-1 | TRBV2 | few | TGTGCCAGCAGAGGGACTAGCGGGGCCTACAATGAGCAGTTCTTC | CASRGTSGAYNEQFF
TRBD2 | TRBJ2-7 | TRBV20-1 | . | TGCAGTGCTAGAGTCCGCGGGAGGAGCTCCTACGAGCAGTACTTC | CSARVRGRSSYEQYF
TRBD2 | TRBJ2-7 | TRBV20-1 | . | TGCAGTGCTAGCACGCGGGGGGAGCAGTACTTC | CSASTRGEQYF
TRBD2 | TRBJ2-5 | TRBV7-2 | many | TGTGCCAGCAGCTTATTTAGCGGGGTGTCTGGGGAGACCCAGTACTTC | CASSLFSGVSGETQYF
. | TRBJ1-2 | TRBV5-4 | . | TGTGCCAGCAGCTTGGCCGGGAGACCTTCTAACTATGGCTACACCTTC | CASSLAGRPSNYGYTF
TRBD1 | TRBJ1-1 | TRBV19 | . | TGTGCCAGTAGTATAGCTACAGGGGATACTGAAGCTTTCTTT | CASSIATGDTEAFF
. | TRBJ2-1 | TRBV7-4 | . | TGTGCCAGCAGCTTGGAGGCATTTAACGCGGACAATGAGCAGTTCTTC | CASSLEAFNADNEQFF
. | TRBJ1-2 | TRBV7-8 | . | TGTGCCAGCAGCCCCCGAATTACTGAGGGTGGCTACACCTTC | CASSPRITEGGYTF
TRBD1 | TRBJ1-1 | TRBV7-2 | few | TGTGCCAGCAGCGGGACAGCCAACACTGAAGCTTTCTTT | CASSGTANTEAFF
. | TRBJ1-2 | TRBV28 | . | TGTGCCAGCAGCGTGACGGAGTACTCTAACTATGGCTACACCTTC | CASSVTEYSNYGYTF
. | TRBJ2-5 | TRBV18 | once | TGTGCCAGCTCACCAAGTATCCAAGAGACCCAGTACTTC | CASSPSIQETQYF
TRBD2 | TRBJ2-3 | TRBV6-5 | . | TGTGCCAGCAGTTACTTCCGACCGGGACTAGAAGTGAGCACAGATACGCAGTATTTT | CASSYFRPGLEVSTDTQYF
. | TRBJ1-1 | TRBV29-1 | . | TGCAGCGTCGCCACTAACAGGGACCGGCACACTGAAGCTTTCTTT | CSVATNRDRHTEAFF
. | TRBJ2-7 | TRBV29-1 | . | TGCAGCGTCCTCCCGGGGCTCGTCGTCGACGAGCAGTACTTC | CSVLPGLVVDEQYF
. | TRBJ1-1 | TRBV7-2 | . | TGTGCCAGCAGCTTAATTTCCGGGACTGAAGCTTTCTTT | CASSLISGTEAFF
. | TRBJ1-2 | TRBV7-8 | few | TGTGCCAGCAGCCAGAGGCGGTTTAACTATGGCTACACCTTC | CASSQRRFNYGYTF
. | TRBJ2-7 | TRBV7-9 | once | TGTGCCAGCAGCCAGAACTTGATAGCGATGTACTTC | CASSQNLIAMYF
TRBD1 | TRBJ1-2 | TRBV4-1 | . | TGCGCCAGCAGCCAGATGGCGACAGGGAACTATGGCTACACCTTC | CASSQMATGNYGYTF
. | TRBJ1-2 | TRBV6-5 | . | TGTGCCAGCAGTTACGTTCTGAGACGGAAGGTCTTC | CASSYVLRRKVF
. | TRBJ2-5 | TRBV7-9 | few | TGTGCCAGCAGCTCTCTAGGGGGATCGGAGACCCAGTACTTC | CASSSLGGSETQYF
. | TRBJ1-4 | TRBV5-6 | . | TGTGCCAGCAGCTTTGGCCAGAACTTCGGGGACGAAAAACTGTTTTTT | CASSFGQNFGDEKLFF
. | TRBJ1-6 | TRBV11-2 | few | TGTGCCTCCCAGGGCAGCTCCTATAATTCACCCCTCCACTTT | CASQGSSYNSPLHF
. | TRBJ1-5 | TRBV12-3/TRBV12-4 | . | TGTGCCAGCAGTTCTCGGGAGGGCGAACCCCAGCATTTT | CASSSREGEPQHF
. | TRBJ2-1 | TRBV15 | . | TGTGCCACCAGCAGAACCCGTCCATCCTCCTACAATGAGCAGTTCTTC | CATSRTRPSSYNEQFF
TRBD2 | TRBJ2-5 | TRBV28 | . | TGTGCCAGCAGTTTCCCCCTGAGCGGGGAGACCCAAGAGACCCAGTACTTC | CASSFPLSGETQETQYF
TRBD1 | TRBJ2-7 | TRBV6-1 | . | TGTGCCAGCAGGGACCCGGGACAGACCTACCGCGAGCAGTACTTC | CASRDPGQTYREQYF
TRBD2 | TRBJ2-1 | TRBV24-1 | . | TGTGCCACCAGTTCCTTAGCGGGGGGGGAATACAATGAGCAGTTCTTC | CATSSLAGGEYNEQFF
. | TRBJ2-5 | TRBV20-1 | . | TGCAGTGCCGAAAATCCCGCGGGCGTCTCTGTCGAGACCCAGTACTTC | CSAENPAGVSVETQYF